Following are 12 T cell receptor beta chains from one sample sequenced in a study of blood T cell repertoires in COVID-19. The data were produced by immunoSEQ multiplex PCR, yet TCRdb's version contains in-frame clones alone and is incomplete. The data show roughly 360,000 clones, 75% to 90% seen once. The material sequenced was PBMCs or T cells enriched from blood (not recorded which). These receptors originate from a woman between 50 and 59 years old who had recovered from COVID-19.

The CDR3 bases are TGCAGCGTTGAAGTACAGGGTCAAGGTGAAAAACTGTTTTTT. It translates to CSVEVQGQGEKLFF. The V call is TRBV29-1, the J call TRBJ1-4; a weak D match, TRBD1 (6 bases). Germline CDR1 SQVTM, CDR2 ANQGSEA. V lost 1 base, J lost 7 bases, and 13 bases lay in between. This CDR3 comprises 14 residues.

The rearrangement joins TRBV6-5 to TRBJ1-2; D remains ambiguous. CDR1 MNHEY and CDR2 SVGAGI come from the germline V gene. This CDR3 has 14 amino acids. Deletions cut 8 bases from V and 5 bases from J, with 18 bases between. In nucleotides, the CDR3 is TGTGCCAGCGACAAAGGGAGCGAGTTATATGGCTACACCTTC. It codes for CASDKGSELYGYTF.

On this clone: Other nucleotide sequences from this sample produce the same CDR3. This chain joins TRBV29-1 and TRBJ1-2; D is undetermined. Trimming left V 6 bases short and J 2 bases short, with 7 bases between. The CDR3 is 11 residues long. Looked up from germline, CDR1 is SQVTM and CDR2 is ANQGSEA. CDR3 nucleotides: TGCAGCGTGGGAGAGAACTATGGCTACACCTTC. Amino acid sequence: CSVGENYGYTF.

The genes are TRBV29-1 and TRBJ1-4; D gene uncertain. The CDR3 totals 11 residues. Trimming pared 6 bases from V and 6 bases from J, leaving 8 bases between. The germline gives CDR1 SQVTM, CDR2 ANQGSEA. The CDR3 DNA follows: TGCAGCGTCCAGTCCGATGAAAAACTGTTTTTT. It codes for CSVQSDEKLFF.

The chain is built from TRBV10-3 and TRBJ1-3, with D unclear. In germline, CDR1 is ENHRY, CDR2 SYGVKD. Trimming took off 5 bases at V and 0 bases at J, with 11 bases between the two ends. The length of the CDR3 is 15 residues. CDR3 sequence reads: CAISNPGNSGNTIYF. DNA for the CDR3: TGTGCCATCAGTAACCCGGGTAACTCTGGAAACACCATATATTTT.

CDR3 protein: CASSSGASSGSLIEQYF. The CDR3 coding sequence is TGTGCCAGCAGCTCCGGCGCGAGTAGCGGGAGTCTGATCGAGCAGTACTTC. The chain recombines TRBV5-4 with TRBJ2-7; 9 nucleotides align to TRBD2. The CDR3 is 17 amino acids. J lost 6 bases, V lost 3 bases, and 16 bases had no gene match. The germline V gene has CDR1 SGHNT and CDR2 YYREEE (reference sequence).

This sequence joins TRBV10-3 and TRBJ2-7, with 10 bases fitting TRBD2. This CDR3 has 15 residues. Germline V gives CDR1 ENHRY, CDR2 SYGVKD. V lost 6 bases, J lost 2 bases, and 7 bases stayed unmatched. The CDR3 coding sequence is TGTGCCATCAGGCTCTCTAGCGGGGGCCCCTACGAGCAGTACTTC. It is translated as CAIRLSSGGPYEQYF.

The genes are TRBV19 and TRBJ1-1; D not resolved. The V and J ends lost 4 bases and 0 bases respectively, with 12 bases between them. The CDR3 sequence is 15 residues long. Per germline, CDR1 LNHDA and CDR2 SQIVND (reference sequence). This CDR3 is CASSKLEGMNTEAFF. For the CDR3, the DNA is TGTGCCAGTAGTAAATTGGAGGGTATGAACACTGAAGCTTTCTTT.

The J gene is TRBJ1-3, the V gene TRBV18; D uncertain. This CDR3 has 14 amino acids. Germline loops: CDR1 KGHSH, CDR2 LQKENI. V was pared by 4 bases and J by 3 bases, with 10 bases between. The CDR3 nucleotides are TGTGCCAGCTCACTGACAAGAAGTGGAAACACCATATATTTT. Its translation: CASSLTRSGNTIYF.

This chain connects TRBV5-1 to TRBJ1-1; TRBD1 might be the D (6 bases). The CDR3 loop spans 14 amino acids. The germline gives CDR1 SGHRS, CDR2 YFSETQ. The V end lost 8 bases, the J end lost 5 bases, and 19 bases lay between the germline ends. CDR3 coding DNA: TGCGCCAGTCATGAACAGGGTGGCATTACTGAAGCTTTCTTT. Translation gives CASHEQGGITEAFF.

In this sample, this clone turned up a few times. The chain has TRBV3-1 (or the pseudogene TRBV3-2) and TRBJ1-2; 9 nucleotides match TRBD1. Trimming removed 10 bases from V and 4 bases from J; junction bases left unmatched: 7. Germline V lookup: CDR1 LGHDT, CDR2 YNNKEL (reference sequence). The CDR3 covers 13 residues. The CDR3 protein is CATWTGVGYGYTF. Written as DNA, the CDR3 is TGTGCCACCTGGACAGGGGTGGGCTATGGCTACACCTTC.

The CDR3 spells CASSPTSSLTGELFF. In DNA, the CDR3 is TGTGCCAGCAGCCCTACAAGTTCCCTCACCGGGGAGCTGTTTTTT. V and J are TRBV6-2 or TRBV6-3 and TRBJ2-2; D ambiguous. Trimming removed 6 bases at V and 4 bases at J, with 15 bases between. Germline CDR1 and CDR2: MNHEY and SVGEGT. The CDR3 runs 15 residues.